This TCR beta chain was found in a study of response to subunit inactivated influenza vaccine. Losses at the gene ends were 4 bases for V and 6 bases for J; bases not matched to a gene: 7. This CDR3 is 15 amino acids long. Germline V lookup: CDR1 SGDLS, CDR2 YYNGEE. This clonotype was observed a few times. Its antigen is undetermined. Study observations and caveats: Seasonal influenza vaccination, on each occasion, was suggested by the authors to recruit few new T cells.

TCRdb recomputed calls from the RT-PCR reads with MiXCR, one row per CDR3 protein. The sample holds 500,000 to 650,000 distinct CDR3 sequences, around 8% seen once. Sequenced material: PBMCs from blood, taken less than 30 months after vaccination. V is TRBV9 and J is TRBJ1-5; the match to TRBD1 covers 10 bases. This clonotype was sampled from a man in his fifties or sixties who received an inactivated influenza vaccine. The CDR3 bases are TGTGCCAGCAGCAAGGGACAGGGGACCTCTCAGCCCCAGCATTTT. This gives the protein CASSKGQGTSQPQHF. The variable domain in full, completed from reference TRBV9 and TRBJ1-5, reads DSGVTQTPKHLITATGQRVTLRCSPRSGDLSVYWYQQSLDQGLQFLIQYYNGEERAKGNILERFSAQQFPDLHSELNLSSLELGDSALYFCASSKGQGTSQPQHFGDGTRLSIL.